This is a list of T cell receptor beta chains from one sample in a study of T cell repertoires in cytomegalovirus infection. TCRdb processed the reads anew with MiXCR; each CDR3 protein has one entry. In the table there are about 900,000 distinct CDR3 sequences, about a third of which are singletons. No antigens are known for them. This specimen consisted of cultured CD8+ T cells from PBMCs, obtained from culture after CMV antigen stimulation. Source of these receptors: a human donor in good health (CMV status not recorded). Some clones in this sample may be carry-over from other donors' samples. Each CDR3 is given with its conserved first and last residue. The order of the fields is J gene, clone size, D gene, V gene, CDR3 protein, CDR3 DNA. The D gene is left open where the match is weak. Clone size is not always given. Where it is, it says once, few, many or a class for expanded clones.

TRBJ2-1 | - | - | TRBV20-1 | CSARDTAQSSYNEQFF | TGCAGTGCTAGAGATACCGCCCAGAGCTCCTACAATGAGCAGTTCTTC
TRBJ1-2 | many | - | TRBV18 | CASSPPEYYGYTF | TGTGCCAGCTCACCTCCGGAGTACTATGGCTACACCTTC
TRBJ2-5 | - | TRBD2 | TRBV6-5 | CASTYGAGSGGPRETQYF | TGTGCCAGCACCTACGGGGCGGGGAGCGGGGGACCCAGGGAGACCCAGTACTTC
TRBJ1-2 | - | - | TRBV2 | CATPFGGGYTF | TGTGCCACCCCTTTCGGGGGAGGCTACACCTTC
TRBJ1-1 | - | - | TRBV4-1 | CASSQEKGSTEAFF | TGCGCCAGCAGCCAAGAGAAGGGGAGCACTGAAGCTTTCTTT
TRBJ2-1 | few | - | TRBV19 | CAIRFRTDGGNEQFF | TGTGCCATCCGATTCAGAACTGATGGGGGCAATGAGCAGTTCTTC
TRBJ2-2 | - | - | TRBV6-1 | CASSEHRGGTGELFF | TGTGCCAGCAGTGAACACAGGGGAGGAACCGGGGAGCTGTTTTTT
TRBJ1-2 | - | - | TRBV14 | CASSQDTDRTESNYGYTF | TGTGCCAGCAGCCAAGACACTGACAGGACGGAATCTAACTATGGCTACACCTTC
TRBJ1-5 | once | - | TRBV27 | CASSLRRGLGNQPQHF | TGTGCCAGCAGTTTAAGGCGGGGATTGGGAAATCAGCCCCAGCATTTT
TRBJ2-7 | - | TRBD1 | TRBV13 | CASSVIGDRGNEQYF | TGTGCCAGCAGCGTCATAGGGGACAGGGGCAACGAGCAGTACTTC
TRBJ2-1 | few | - | TRBV5-1 | CASSSKPQWPSEQFF | TGCGCCAGCAGCTCCAAACCCCAGTGGCCAAGTGAGCAGTTCTTC
TRBJ2-3 | - | - | TRBV12-3/TRBV12-4 | CASSFWAGSTDTQYF | TGTGCCAGCAGTTTTTGGGCAGGGAGCACAGATACGCAGTATTTT
TRBJ2-2 | many | TRBD2 | TRBV7-6 | CASSSGRGFGGELFF | TGTGCCAGCAGCTCAGGGCGGGGGTTCGGCGGGGAGCTGTTTTTT
TRBJ1-4 | - | TRBD1 | TRBV7-9 | CASSRSGQAATNEKLFF | TGTGCCAGCAGCCGGTCGGGACAGGCCGCAACTAATGAAAAACTGTTTTTT
TRBJ1-6 | - | TRBD1 | TRBV2 | CACPTGQGGTPLHF | TGTGCCTGCCCGACTGGACAGGGAGGAACACCCCTCCACTTT
TRBJ2-5 | - | TRBD2 | TRBV6-6 | CASSGLAGQVQETQYF | TGTGCCAGCAGTGGCCTAGCGGGGCAAGTCCAAGAGACCCAGTACTTC
TRBJ2-4 | few | TRBD2 | TRBV27 | CATRAGGRGNIQYF | TGTGCCACCCGAGCGGGGGGGCGGGGAAACATTCAGTACTTC
TRBJ1-1 | - | TRBD1 | TRBV19 | CASRSPVWRGTVNGPNTEAFF | TGTGCCAGTAGAAGTCCTGTTTGGAGGGGGACAGTAAACGGCCCCAACACTGAAGCTTTCTTT
TRBJ2-7 | few | - | TRBV2 | CATLGTYTSYEQYF | TGTGCCACCCTGGGCACGTACACCTCCTACGAGCAGTACTTC
TRBJ1-2 | few | - | TRBV19 | CASGPKDSRGYTF | TGTGCCAGTGGACCAAAGGACAGTCGTGGCTACACCTTC
TRBJ1-3 | few | - | TRBV7-2 | CASSFLGGGNTIYF | TGTGCCAGCAGCTTCTTAGGAGGGGGAAACACCATATATTTT
TRBJ1-2 | many | - | TRBV19 | CASSTQLRGTYGYTF | TGTGCCAGTAGTACTCAACTACGGGGCACCTATGGCTACACCTTC
TRBJ2-3 | few | TRBD1 | TRBV27 | CASHPSTGDLSDTQYF | TGTGCCAGCCATCCTAGTACAGGGGATCTGTCAGATACGCAGTATTTT
TRBJ1-5 | few | - | TRBV4-1 | CASNPGPSGKGSNQPQHF | TGCGCCAGCAACCCGGGACCTTCAGGAAAAGGAAGCAATCAGCCCCAGCATTTT
TRBJ1-6 | once | - | TRBV20-1 | CSAYTPDSNSPLHF | TGCAGTGCCTATACGCCGGATTCTAATTCACCCCTCCACTTC
TRBJ1-1 | - | - | TRBV4-1 | CASSQVFGGRDTEAFF | TGCGCCAGCAGCCAGGTGTTTGGGGGTCGGGACACTGAAGCTTTCTTT
TRBJ1-2 | few | - | TRBV6-2/TRBV6-3 | CASSYSRLQGYGYTF | TGTGCCAGCAGTTACTCCCGACTCCAGGGCTATGGCTACACCTTC
TRBJ1-2 | many | TRBD1 | TRBV27 | CASRTGYGYTF | TGTGCCAGCAGGACAGGGTATGGCTACACCTTC
TRBJ1-3 | - | - | TRBV28 | CASSTRGNTIYF | TGTGCCAGCAGTACCAGGGGAAACACCATATATTTT
TRBJ2-3 | once | - | TRBV27 | CASSGDGFSTHTDTQYF | TGTGCCAGCTCAGGTGATGGTTTCTCGACCCACACAGATACGCAGTATTTT
TRBJ1-2 | once | - | TRBV3-1 | CASSQFPDRDGYTF | TGTGCCAGCAGCCAATTCCCCGACCGGGACGGCTACACCTTC
TRBJ2-1 | - | TRBD2 | TRBV5-8 | CASTDSGGELEQFF | TGTGCCAGCACCGACTCGGGAGGGGAACTTGAGCAGTTCTTC
TRBJ2-7 | few | TRBD1 | TRBV7-9 | CASSLEGTGEFQQYF | TGTGCCAGCAGCTTGGAAGGGACAGGGGAGTTTCAGCAGTACTTC
TRBJ2-7 | - | TRBD2 | TRBV27 | CASSLTSNYEQYF | TGTGCCAGCAGTTTGACTAGCAACTACGAGCAGTACTTC
TRBJ1-1 | many | - | TRBV7-9 | CASSLTNTEAFF | TGTGCCAGCAGCTTAACGAACACTGAAGCTTTCTTT
TRBJ2-1 | - | TRBD2 | TRBV5-8 | CASSPVAGGLSFPYNEQFF | TGTGCCAGCAGCCCAGTAGCGGGGGGGTTGTCGTTTCCCTACAATGAGCAGTTCTTC
TRBJ1-2 | - | TRBD1 | TRBV27 | CASSPTPHRGPYGYTF | TGTGCCAGCAGCCCAACGCCCCACAGGGGCCCGTATGGCTACACCTTC
TRBJ2-2 | - | - | TRBV6-2/TRBV6-3 | CASSGETGNTGELFF | TGTGCCAGCAGCGGAGAGACGGGGAACACCGGGGAGCTGTTTTTT
TRBJ2-3 | - | - | TRBV19 | CASSLLQSYSTDTQYF | TGTGCCAGTAGTCTCCTCCAGTCTTATAGCACAGATACGCAGTATTTT
TRBJ1-1 | few | TRBD1 | TRBV7-9 | CASSQSGTGGTEAFF | TGTGCCAGCAGCCAGTCCGGGACAGGGGGGACTGAAGCTTTCTTT
TRBJ1-2 | few | TRBD1 | TRBV15 | CATSRDFGQGGGYTF | TGTGCCACCAGCAGAGATTTCGGACAGGGCGGTGGCTACACCTTC
TRBJ1-5 | few | - | TRBV12-3/TRBV12-4 | CASSPEIQPQHF | TGTGCCAGCAGCCCTGAGATTCAGCCCCAGCATTTT
TRBJ1-1 | - | - | TRBV19 | CASSIAFTPPGGNTEAFF | TGTGCCAGTAGTATCGCCTTTACCCCCCCTGGAGGGAACACTGAAGCTTTCTTT
TRBJ1-5 | few | - | TRBV6-5 | CASSYRGAGNQPQHF | TGTGCCAGCAGTTACCGGGGGGCCGGCAATCAGCCCCAGCATTTT